The rows below give T cell receptor beta chains drawn from one sample of a study of T cell repertoires in cytomegalovirus infection. Each CDR3 protein gets one entry after TCRdb re-called the reads with MiXCR. The data show 250,000 to 300,000 distinct CDR3 sequences, around 25% seen once. Sequenced input: PBMCs. The receptors here all came from a human donor in good health (CMV status not recorded). Some clones in this sample may be carry-over from other donors' samples. The CDR3 runs from the conserved cysteine through the conserved F or W.

j_gene | v_gene | CDR3aa
TRBJ2-5 | TRBV20-1 | CSARLAGAGETQYF
TRBJ2-7 | TRBV5-1 | CASSLGQGGEQYF
TRBJ2-1 | TRBV7-2 | CASSKRDPGSYNEQFF
TRBJ2-3 | TRBV4-3 | CASSQKAGADTQYF
TRBJ1-1 | TRBV5-1 | CASSPIKGVNTEAFF
TRBJ2-5 | TRBV7-6 | CASGTEETQYF
TRBJ2-5 | TRBV10-3 | CAISGTVGETQYF
TRBJ2-4 | TRBV20-1 | CSAERDNQNIQYF
TRBJ2-3 | TRBV28 | CASSPRGSGTDTQYF
TRBJ2-3 | TRBV24-1 | CATSDLTSGISTDTQYF
TRBJ2-6 | TRBV29-1 | CSVSRDVDSGANVLTF
TRBJ2-1 | TRBV6-8 | CASRTGKIGEQFF
TRBJ1-1 | TRBV11-2 | CASSLQGPEAFF
TRBJ1-1 | TRBV7-6 | CASSLGTNFNTEAFF
TRBJ1-6 | TRBV28 | CASWDRLNSPLHF
TRBJ2-3 | TRBV5-6 | CASSAQRGLVDTQYF
TRBJ2-7 | TRBV5-1 | CASSSGTLNEQYF
TRBJ2-1 | TRBV11-2 | CASSLSRTGGRTNEQFF
TRBJ2-1 | TRBV7-2 | CASSLAGGASNEQFF
TRBJ1-5 | TRBV7-2 | CASSKTGVLNQPQHF
TRBJ1-6 | TRBV12-3/TRBV12-4 | CASSSPGGASPLHF
TRBJ2-3 | TRBV7-2 | CASSSGLAGGGTQYF
TRBJ2-5 | TRBV10-3 | CAISGPVQETQYF
TRBJ1-2 | TRBV5-6 | CASSLVGINYGYTF
TRBJ1-1 | TRBV7-2 | CASSLVADTEAFF
TRBJ2-1 | TRBV30 | CAWSVRGIEQFF
TRBJ1-4 | TRBV19 | CATVDRSSGEKLFF
TRBJ2-3 | TRBV6-2/TRBV6-3 | CASSFSGAVTDTQYF
TRBJ2-1 | TRBV9 | CASSVDAGVVEQFF
TRBJ2-7 | TRBV5-1 | CASSGTGDLSYEQYF
TRBJ2-7 | TRBV20-1 | CSARPFLAGHEQYF
TRBJ2-7 | TRBV30 | CAWSVGDRGEQYF
TRBJ1-1 | TRBV19 | CASSILGFGNTEAFF
TRBJ1-2 | TRBV7-2 | CASSLDGIGGYTF
TRBJ1-5 | TRBV11-2 | CASSPEGQPQHF
TRBJ2-1 | TRBV20-1 | CSEKSYNEQFF
TRBJ2-3 | TRBV20-1 | CSARYTDTQYF
TRBJ2-1 | TRBV19 | CASSMDRGTYNEQFF
TRBJ2-2 | TRBV5-1 | CASSLEASGNTGELFF
TRBJ2-7 | TRBV20-1 | CSASGGNYEQYF
TRBJ2-5 | TRBV20-1 | CSATGGQETQYF
TRBJ2-5 | TRBV15 | CATSRDLRWQGARGETQYF
TRBJ2-2 | TRBV11-3 | CASSATGLSTGELFF
TRBJ2-1 | TRBV29-1 | CSVSPGLAGGQNEQFF
TRBJ1-3 | TRBV7-2 | CASSPQSRTGNTIYF
TRBJ2-2 | TRBV24-1 | CATSDGTSSADTGELFF
TRBJ1-2 | TRBV7-3 | CASSRGSLEGYTF